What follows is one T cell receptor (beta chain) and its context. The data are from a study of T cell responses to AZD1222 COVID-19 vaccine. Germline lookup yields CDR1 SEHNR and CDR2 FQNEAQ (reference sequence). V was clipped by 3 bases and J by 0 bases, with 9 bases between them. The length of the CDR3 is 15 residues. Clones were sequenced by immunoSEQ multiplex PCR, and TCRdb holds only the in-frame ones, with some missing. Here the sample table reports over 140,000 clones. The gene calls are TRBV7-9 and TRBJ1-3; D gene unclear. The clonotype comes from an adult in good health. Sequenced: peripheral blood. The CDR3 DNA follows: TGTGCCAGCAGCTTGACACGAGACTCTGGAAACACCATATATTTT. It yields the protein CASSLTRDSGNTIYF.